This T cell receptor beta chain appears in the sequencing data of a study of T cell repertoires in cytomegalovirus infection. About the study: Matching HLA type and CMV infection were both indicated by public TCR beta signatures.

TCRdb called the reads again in MiXCR, with one record for every CDR3 protein. The data show 200,000 or so distinct CDR3 sequences, roughly 28% seen once. The CDR3 runs to 16 residues. Trimming took 0 bases from V and 2 from J, leaving 16 bases between them. Germline V gene lookup returns CDR1 DFQATT and CDR2 SNEGSKA (reference sequence). Only a few counts were recorded for this clonotype. Its antigen is undetermined. General study results and limits: HLA-C-restricted CMV clonotypes gave the most frequent clonotype in two of eight donors. Frequencies of public TCR beta families were cumulated, and this identified carriers of CMV plus the relevant HLA.

This sequence originates from a human donor in good health (CMV status not recorded). Some clones in this sample may be carry-over from other donors' samples. Specimen: PBMCs. This chain links TRBV20-1 with TRBJ1-1, with D tentatively TRBD1 (5 bases). In DNA form, the CDR3 reads TGCAGTGCTAGAGATTTTCTCCGACAGATAAACACTGAAGCTTTCTTT. It is translated as CSARDFLRQINTEAFF.